One sample yielded the 21 T cell receptor beta chains listed below, sequenced in a study of blood T cell repertoires in COVID-19. TCRdb's copy holds only in-frame clones and misses some; the assay was immunoSEQ multiplex PCR. This table holds around 300,000 clones, over 75% found once. Sequencing used peripheral blood. The receptor set was obtained from a middle-aged man with active or convalescent COVID-19.

The V gene is TRBV7-2, the J gene TRBJ1-4; 7 nucleotides align to TRBD1. From germline, CDR1 is SGHTA and CDR2 FQGNSA. This CDR3 spans 15 amino acids. J gave up 6 bases and V 5 bases, and 9 bases lay outside the gene matches. CDR3 loop: CASSPPGTDYEKLFF. In DNA form, the CDR3 reads TGTGCCAGCAGCCCCCCCGGGACAGACTATGAAAAACTGTTTTTT.

This clone was detected a few times. V usage is TRBV2 and J usage is TRBJ2-1; TRBD2 aligns across 9 bases. Per the germline V gene, CDR1 is SNHLY and CDR2 is FYNNEI. CDR3 length equals 14 residues. Unmatched junction bases numbered 2, after V lost 2 bases and J lost 6 bases. In nucleotides, the CDR3 is TGTGCCAGCAGTGAACGACTAGCGGCCAATGAGCAGTTCTTC. Protein: CASSERLAANEQFF.

V usage is TRBV5-6 and J usage is TRBJ1-1; D not resolved. The ends were cut back, 1 base at V and 2 bases at J, with 6 bases in the middle. Germline CDR1 and CDR2: SGHDT and YYEEEE. The CDR3 runs to 13 residues. CDR3 DNA sequence: TGTGCCAGCAGCTTGACTGGTAACACTGAAGCTTTCTTT. This translates into CASSLTGNTEAFF.

The chain uses TRBV5-1 and TRBJ1-4; 8 bases agree with TRBD1. The germline V gene encodes CDR1 SGHRS and CDR2 YFSETQ. This CDR3 region has 13 residues. Germline trimming cut 4 bases from V and 7 bases from J; bases unmatched to any gene: 3. CDR3 loop: CASSIGQGEKLFF. In nucleotides, the CDR3 is TGCGCCAGCAGCATAGGACAGGGTGAAAAACTGTTTTTT.

The genes are TRBV6-5 and TRBJ1-2; 7 bases fit TRBD1. V was pared by 7 bases and J by 7 bases, with 9 bases of the junction left unmatched. The CDR3 extends over 13 amino acids. Germline CDR1 MNHEY, CDR2 SVGAGI. CDR3 nucleotide sequence: TGTGCCAGCACCCGAGAGGGGGCCGTTGGCTACACCTTC. It encodes CASTREGAVGYTF.

The chain has TRBV28 and TRBJ2-7, with 10 bases that match TRBD2. The CDR3 has 17 amino acids. Trimming cost V 5 bases and J 3 bases; bases outside gene matches: 13. Germline V gene data show CDR1 as MDHEN and CDR2 as SYDVKM. The CDR3 DNA follows: TGTGCCAGCAGTGCCCTAGCGGGAGCCGATTATGGCTACGAGCAGTACTTC. Translated, it gives CASSALAGADYGYEQYF.

The chain combines TRBV28 with TRBJ1-1; a possible D gene is TRBD1 (6 bases). Trimming removed 6 bases from V and 0 bases from J, with 8 bases in between. CDR1 MDHEN and CDR2 SYDVKM come from the germline V gene. The CDR3 sequence is 13 residues long. Written as DNA, the CDR3 is TGTGCCAGCAGGCAGGGGATGAACACTGAAGCTTTCTTT. Encoded protein: CASRQGMNTEAFF.

The V call is TRBV5-1, the J call TRBJ2-3; TRBD2 matches at 9 bases. The CDR3 spans 18 residues. Germline CDR1 and CDR2: SGHRS and YFSETQ. With V trimmed by 4 bases and J by 2 bases, 14 bases remained unmatched. CDR3 amino acids: CASSPGVAGVKNTDTQYF. The DNA for the CDR3 is TGCGCCAGCAGCCCAGGGGTAGCGGGGGTCAAAAACACAGATACGCAGTATTTT.

In this sample, this clone turned up a few times. Without the conserved terminal phenylalanine or tryptophan, this CDR3 likely stems from a read error. The limits of the CDR3 on the DNA are not certain, so only TCRdb's listed CDR3 is given. This chain links TRBV28 with TRBJ1-1; the table gives TRBD1 as D, unverified against the DNA. The CDR3 length equals 13 residues, ends included. From germline, CDR1 is MDHEN and CDR2 SYDVKM. The CDR3 spells CASSFGPDTTVKL.

The V gene is TRBV6-5, the J gene TRBJ1-5, with 7 bases aligning to TRBD1. The junction had 5 bases not matched to a gene; V was cut back by 6 bases and J by 0 bases. CDR3 length: 15 residues. The germline V gene encodes CDR1 MNHEY and CDR2 SVGAGI. In DNA, the CDR3 is TGTGCCAGCAGGGCAGGGGGTAATAGCAATCAGCCCCAGCATTTT. As protein: CASRAGGNSNQPQHF.

The J gene is TRBJ2-1, the V gene TRBV9; D remains unclear. The germline V and J ends were trimmed by 0 bases and 6 bases, with 10 bases remaining between them. The germline CDR1 and CDR2 sequences are SGDLS and YYNGEE. This CDR3 comprises 14 residues. CDR3 in amino acids: CASSVVSYSNEQFF. The DNA of the CDR3 is TGTGCCAGCAGCGTAGTTTCCTACTCCAATGAGCAGTTCTTC.

Points on this clone: Different DNA sequences within this sample yield the same CDR3. This chain uses TRBV2 with TRBJ1-5, with TRBD1 identical over 7 bases. Germline V lookup: CDR1 SNHLY, CDR2 FYNNEI. V was clipped by 6 bases and J by 3 bases; unmatched bases: 2. The CDR3 consists of 13 residues. In DNA, the CDR3 is TGTGCCAGCAGGGGACAGCCCAATCAGCCCCAGCATTTT. Translating it yields CASRGQPNQPQHF.

The chain employs TRBV3-1 (or the pseudogene TRBV3-2) and TRBJ1-5, with TRBD1 identical over 11 bases. V lost 4 bases and J lost 4; bases outside the gene matches: 3. The CDR3 is made up of 15 amino acids. Germline V CDR1 and CDR2: LGHDT, YNNKEL (reference sequence). Written as DNA, the CDR3 is TGTGCCAGCAGCCGGACAGGGGGCGAGAATCAGCCCCAGCATTTT. Translation gives CASSRTGGENQPQHF.

V is TRBV11-2 and J is TRBJ1-1, with TRBD1 matching 7 bases. From germline, CDR1 is SGHAT and CDR2 FQNNGV. After removal of 6 bases from V and 3 bases from J, the junction contained 4 bases not matched to a gene. The CDR3 has 13 amino acids. CDR3 sequence: CASSADRHTEAFF. In DNA, the CDR3 is TGTGCCAGCAGTGCGGACAGGCACACTGAAGCTTTCTTT.

The CDR3 region has the DNA TGTGCCAGCAACCCTCCCAGACAGGGATACATAAACTATGGCTACACCTTC. Translating gives CASNPPRQGYINYGYTF. The gene calls are TRBV4-2 and TRBJ1-2; 7 nucleotides line up with TRBD1. The CDR3 contains 17 residues. Germline loops: CDR1 LGHNA, CDR2 YNFKEQ. Trimming cost V 7 bases and J 2 bases; bases outside gene matches: 16.

The chain employs TRBV28 and TRBJ2-7, with TRBD2 matching over 8 bases. This CDR3 contains 14 residues. V was clipped by 3 bases and J by 3 bases; unmatched bases: 4. The V gene's germline CDR1 is MDHEN and CDR2 SYDVKM. CDR3 nucleotide sequence: TGTGCCAGCAGTTTGTCTAGCGGGTACTACGAGCAGTACTTC. This translates into CASSLSSGYYEQYF.

The CDR3 spells CASSVGAAGTVSGNTIYF. The CDR3 DNA reads TGTGCCAGCAGCGTAGGGGCCGCCGGGACAGTCTCTGGAAACACCATATATTTT. The chain employs TRBV9 and TRBJ1-3; 7 nucleotides align to TRBD1. CDR1 SGDLS and CDR2 YYNGEE come from the germline V gene. The length of the CDR3 is 18 residues. The V gene end was trimmed by 0 bases and the J gene end by 0 bases; junction bases not matched to a gene: 9.

The chain combines TRBV28 with TRBJ1-4; 7 bases match TRBD1. Germline CDR1 is MDHEN and CDR2 is SYDVKM. The CDR3 is 15 residues long. The V and J ends lost 3 bases and 8 bases, in that order; junction bases with no gene match: 9. CDR3 sequence: CASSFQGELWEKLFF. The CDR3, as DNA: TGTGCCAGCAGTTTCCAGGGGGAGTTATGGGAAAAACTGTTTTTT.

In its sample, this clone was seen once. The rearrangement joins TRBV5-1 to TRBJ2-1; 8 bases are a match to TRBD1. V lost 4 bases and J lost 0; bases outside the gene matches: 3. CDR3 length: 15 amino acids. The V gene's germline CDR1 is SGHRS and CDR2 YFSETQ. The chain's CDR3 is CASSIDRGSYNEQFF. The CDR3 coding sequence is TGCGCCAGCAGCATTGACAGGGGCTCCTACAATGAGCAGTTCTTC.

The V call is TRBV2, the J call TRBJ1-6, with TRBD1 matching over 8 bases. The V segment lost 3 bases and the J segment 10 bases; nucleotides outside the gene matches: 5. This CDR3 comprises 14 residues. Germline CDR1 reads SNHLY; CDR2 reads FYNNEI. The CDR3 reads CASSEQGAQSPLHF. The CDR3 nucleotides read TGTGCCAGCAGTGAGCAGGGGGCCCAATCACCCCTCCACTTT.

The chain combines TRBV29-1 with TRBJ2-7; 7 positions match TRBD1. Germline-derived CDR1 and CDR2 are SQVTM and ANQGSEA. Trimming at V came to 6 bases and at J to 2 bases, leaving 7 bases not matched to a gene. The length of the CDR3 is 13 residues. CDR3 sequence (DNA): TGCAGCGTAGTCGGGACAGAAACCTACGAGCAGTACTTC. Its translation: CSVVGTETYEQYF.